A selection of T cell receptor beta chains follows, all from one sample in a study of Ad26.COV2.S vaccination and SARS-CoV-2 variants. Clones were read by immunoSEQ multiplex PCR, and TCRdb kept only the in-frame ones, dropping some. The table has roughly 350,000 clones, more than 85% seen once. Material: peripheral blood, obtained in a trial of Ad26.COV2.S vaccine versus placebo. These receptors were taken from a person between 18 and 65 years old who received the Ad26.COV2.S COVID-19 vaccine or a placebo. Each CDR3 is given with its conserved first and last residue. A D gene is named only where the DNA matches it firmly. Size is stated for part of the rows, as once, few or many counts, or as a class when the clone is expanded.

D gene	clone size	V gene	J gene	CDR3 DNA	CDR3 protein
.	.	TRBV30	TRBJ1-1	TGTGCCTGGAGTGTTGGTGACACTGAAGCTTTCTTT	CAWSVGDTEAFF
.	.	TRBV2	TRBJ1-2	TGTGCCAGCAGTGAGGGGTGGAGTGGCTACACCTTC	CASSEGWSGYTF
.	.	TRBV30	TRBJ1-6	TGTGCCTGGAGGCTGCCCGGGGGGCATAATTCACCCCTCCACTTT	CAWRLPGGHNSPLHF
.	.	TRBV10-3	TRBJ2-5	TGTGCCATCAGTGAGAGAGTAGGGGGCCAAGAGACCCAGTACTTC	CAISERVGGQETQYF
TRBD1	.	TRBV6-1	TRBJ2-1	TGTGCCAGCAGTGAAGAAGGTGGACAGGGGGCCTTCAATGAGCAGTTCTTC	CASSEEGGQGAFNEQFF
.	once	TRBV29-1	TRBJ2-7	TGCAGCGTTGATGGAGGGCCTAACCCCTACGAGCAGTACTTC	CSVDGGPNPYEQYF
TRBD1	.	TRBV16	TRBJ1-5	TGTGCCAGCAGCCGCGGGACAGCTCATAGCAATCAGCCCCAGCATTTT	CASSRGTAHSNQPQHF
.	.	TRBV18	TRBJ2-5	TGTGCCAGCTCACCATTAAGCGTCGTTGTCCGTCGGGGGTCGCAGGAGACCCAGTACTTC	CASSPLSVVVRRGSQETQYF
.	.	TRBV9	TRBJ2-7	TGTGCCAGCAGCGTAGAGGGGAGGGGGTCCTACGAGCAGTACTTC	CASSVEGRGSYEQYF
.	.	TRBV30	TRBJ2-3	TGTGCCTGCTCACAGGGTATCACAGATACGCAGTATTTT	CACSQGITDTQYF
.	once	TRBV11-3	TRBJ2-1	TGTGCCAGCAGCTTAGGAGTAGGGATGGATGAGCAGTTCTTC	CASSLGVGMDEQFF
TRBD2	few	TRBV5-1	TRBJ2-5	TGCGCCAGCAGCTTTACGGGGGGGCCAGCAGAGACCCAGTACTTC	CASSFTGGPAETQYF
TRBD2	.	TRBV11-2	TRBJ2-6	TGTGCCAGCCGCGTCTTGCGGGAGGGGCGCGTCCTGACTTTC	CASRVLREGRVLTF
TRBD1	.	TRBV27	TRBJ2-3	TGTGCCAGCAGTACCCGGGACAGAAACACAGATACGCAGTATTTT	CASSTRDRNTDTQYF
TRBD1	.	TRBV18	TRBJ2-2	TGTGCCAGCTCAAGACAGGGGTCGGTTACCGGGGAGCTGTTTTTT	CASSRQGSVTGELFF
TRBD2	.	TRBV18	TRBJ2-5	TGTGCCAGCTCACCACCTGGTCTAGCGGGAGTACAGACCCAGTACTTC	CASSPPGLAGVQTQYF
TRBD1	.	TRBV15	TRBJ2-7	TGTGCCACCAGCAGAGACTTAGACAGGGCCTACGAGCAGTACTTC	CATSRDLDRAYEQYF